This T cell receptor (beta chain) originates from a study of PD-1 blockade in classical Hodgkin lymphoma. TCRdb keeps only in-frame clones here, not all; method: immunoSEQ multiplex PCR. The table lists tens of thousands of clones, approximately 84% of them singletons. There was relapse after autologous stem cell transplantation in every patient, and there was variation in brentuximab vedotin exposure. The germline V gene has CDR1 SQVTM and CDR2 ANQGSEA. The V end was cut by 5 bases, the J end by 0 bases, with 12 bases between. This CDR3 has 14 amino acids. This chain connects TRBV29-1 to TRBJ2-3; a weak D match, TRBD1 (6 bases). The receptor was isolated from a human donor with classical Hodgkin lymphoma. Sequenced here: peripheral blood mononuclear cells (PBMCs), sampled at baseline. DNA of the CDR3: TGCAGCGTTCCTCCGACAGGAAGCACAGATACGCAGTATTTT. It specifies CSVPPTGSTDTQYF.